The clone carrying this TCR beta chain occurred a few times. V was shortened by 4 bases and J by 5 bases, with 10 bases between the two germline ends. CDR1 and CDR2 (germline): SGHRS, YFSETQ. CDR3 length: 12 amino acids. It was with unique molecular identifiers that the TCRbeta library was prepared. A single record per CDR3 protein comes from TCRdb applying MiXCR to the PCR reads. The table includes 350,000 to 500,000 distinct CDR3 sequences, roughly 44% detected once. The data originate from a study of T-cell reconstitution after alpha-beta-depleted transplantation in children. This chain connects TRBV5-1 to TRBJ2-7; no clear D. The origin of this receptor is a girl under 10 years old with aplastic anemia, due to receive a stem cell transplant. The sample in question was PBMCs, obtained before TCRalphabeta/CD19-depleted stem cell transplant. CDR3: CASSGPLNEQYF. In DNA, the CDR3 is TGCGCCAGCAGCGGCCCCTTAAACGAGCAGTACTTC.